The 7 T cell receptor beta chains presented below share a single source sample, sequenced in a study of blood T cell repertoires in COVID-19. Generated by immunoSEQ multiplex PCR, the TCRdb table keeps only in-frame clones and is missing some. The data hold around 94,000 clones, with about 90% observed a single time. Sequencing input: peripheral blood. The source is a man aged 18-30 years with acute or convalescent COVID-19.

The chain couples TRBV5-1 to TRBJ2-3; the match to TRBD2 covers 8 bases. Germline loops: CDR1 SGHRS, CDR2 YFSETQ. V lost 2 bases and J lost 5; bases outside the gene matches: 7. The CDR3 has 15 amino acids. The CDR3, as DNA: TGCGCCAGCAGCTTAAAGAGCGGGGGAGGAGATACGCAGTATTTT. This codes for CASSLKSGGGDTQYF.

This clone was counted a single time. The gene calls are TRBV6-5 and TRBJ1-2, with D possibly matching TRBD1 (6 bases). Deletions cut 8 bases from V and 0 bases from J, with 7 bases between. Germline CDR1 reads MNHEY; CDR2 reads SVGAGI. This CDR3 region has 12 residues. CDR3 nucleotides: TGTGCCAGCTGGACAGCTAACTATGGCTACACCTTC. Amino acids: CASWTANYGYTF.

This clone was detected once. The genes are TRBV18 and TRBJ2-7; 7 bases match TRBD1. The CDR3 length is 14 residues. J lost 3 bases, V lost 0 bases, and 2 bases had no gene match. The germline gives CDR1 KGHSH, CDR2 LQKENI. The CDR3 is CASSPPGQNYEQYF. As DNA, the CDR3 is TGTGCCAGCTCACCACCGGGACAGAACTACGAGCAGTACTTC.

The genes are TRBV3-1 (or the pseudogene TRBV3-2) and TRBJ1-5; D perhaps matches TRBD1 (5 bases). This CDR3 contains 14 residues. CDR1 is LGHDT, CDR2 YNNKEL, per germline (reference sequence). The germline V and J ends were trimmed by 2 bases and 4 bases, with 9 bases remaining between them. This CDR3 reads CASSQTGTNQPQHF. The CDR3 DNA is TGTGCCAGCAGCCAAACTGGGACTAATCAGCCCCAGCATTTT.

In this sample, this clone turned up once. CDR3 coding DNA: TGCGCCAGCAGAGATGGACAGGTCTCTGGAAACACCATATATTTT. This gives the protein CASRDGQVSGNTIYF. The J gene is TRBJ1-3, the V gene TRBV5-1; 7 bases line up with TRBD1. The CDR3 runs to 15 residues. Germline assignment: CDR1 SGHRS and CDR2 YFSETQ. Trimming removed 5 bases from V and 0 bases from J; junction bases left unmatched: 5.

V is TRBV7-9 and J is TRBJ2-7, with TRBD2 matching over 11 bases. CDR3 length: 15 residues. Trimming cost V 1 base and J 2 bases; bases outside gene matches: 1. Germline loops: CDR1 SEHNR, CDR2 FQNEAQ (reference sequence). In nucleotides, the CDR3 is TGTGCCAGCAGCTTAGGACTAGCGGGAACCTACGAGCAGTACTTC. This sequence encodes CASSLGLAGTYEQYF.

This clone was recorded once. The chain carries TRBV6-5 and TRBJ1-1; D gene ambiguous. CDR3 length: 12 amino acids. Deletions cut 6 bases from V and 6 bases from J, with 11 bases between. Looked up from germline, CDR1 is MNHEY and CDR2 is SVGAGI. The CDR3 DNA sequence: TGTGCCAGCAGGTACAGCGTTTCTGAAGCTTTCTTT. This encodes CASRYSVSEAFF.